The clone carrying this TCR beta chain was detected many times. Its antigen is currently unknown. This CDR3 contains 16 residues. Per the germline V gene, CDR1 is SGHTA and CDR2 is FQGNSA. V was clipped by 0 bases and J by 8 bases, with 19 bases between them. The data originate from a study of blood T cells in healthy people across ages. Study findings and constraints: Age showed a roughly linear inverse relationship with TCR beta diversity per million T cells.

The donors, all healthy, were Caucasians living in Russia, aged about 6 to 90. The authors drew around 9.3 milliliters of peripheral blood from each donor. Per-sample PBMC isolation yielded at least 7 million cells. A second PCR of roughly 7 to 11 cycles used a sample-barcoded 5' primer and a J-beta primer mix. TCRdb ran MiXCR on the 5' RACE reads and lists one entry per CDR3 protein. The data show hundreds of thousands of distinct CDR3 sequences, 52% seen once. V usage is TRBV7-2 and J usage is TRBJ1-2; TRBD1 is a possible D gene (6 bases). The clonotype originates from a man in his sixties in good health. Sequencing was carried out using blood. CDR3 in amino acids: CASSLARPATGGGYTF. In DNA form, the CDR3 reads TGTGCCAGCAGCTTAGCACGACCTGCGACAGGTGGCGGCTACACCTTC.